These T cell receptor beta chains were read from a single sample in a study of CD8+ T cells in alopecia areata. The method was immunoSEQ multiplex PCR; TCRdb's version includes in-frame clones alone and lacks a portion of them. The data hold around 170,000 clones, with approximately 50% observed a single time. The sample was CD8+ T cells sorted from blood, taken around week 54, from a patient treated with tofacitinib. The source of these receptors is a human donor with alopecia areata. Both conserved end residues are part of each CDR3. A D gene is named only where the DNA matches it firmly. The size entry is marked missing in some rows and otherwise reads once, few, many or a size class.

V	size	D	J	CDR3	DNA
TRBV20-1	.	.	TRBJ2-1	CSARYNEQFF	TGCAGTGCTAGGTACAATGAGCAGTTCTTC
TRBV29-1	.	.	TRBJ2-2	CSVEDRGYGELFF	TGCAGCGTTGAAGATCGGGGGTACGGGGAGCTGTTTTTT
TRBV5-1	.	.	TRBJ2-4	CASSLGVTEKDIQYF	TGCGCCAGCAGCTTGGGGGTAACCGAGAAGGACATTCAGTACTTC
TRBV9	once	.	TRBJ2-7	CASSVGLSLEQYF	TGTGCCAGCAGCGTAGGGCTCTCTCTCGAGCAGTACTTC
TRBV10-3	few	TRBD1	TRBJ2-7	CAISRQGARYEQYF	TGTGCCATCAGTAGACAGGGGGCAAGGTACGAGCAGTACTTC
TRBV11-2	.	TRBD1	TRBJ2-3	CASSTRRGQGSTDTQYF	TGTGCCAGCAGCACAAGAAGGGGACAGGGTAGCACAGATACGCAGTATTTT
TRBV6-5	few	.	TRBJ1-4	CASSYGGENEKLFF	TGTGCCAGCAGTTACGGAGGGGAGAATGAAAAACTGTTTTTT
TRBV19	few	.	TRBJ2-7	CASSGRVSYEQYF	TGTGCCAGTAGTGGACGCGTCTCCTACGAGCAGTACTTC
TRBV10-3	few	.	TRBJ2-5	CAISESSLPFGTQYF	TGTGCCATCAGTGAGTCGAGTCTACCCTTCGGGACCCAGTACTTC
TRBV11-2	.	TRBD1	TRBJ2-7	CASSLDRVPSYEQYF	TGTGCCAGCAGCCTGGACAGGGTGCCTTCCTACGAGCAGTACTTC
TRBV30	few	TRBD1	TRBJ2-7	CAWSLTGYYEQYF	TGTGCCTGGAGTCTGACAGGGTACTACGAGCAGTACTTC
TRBV5-5	few	.	TRBJ2-1	CASSPGVRYNEQFF	TGCGCCAGCAGCCCAGGGGTACGGTACAATGAGCAGTTCTTC
TRBV9	.	.	TRBJ1-2	CASSVGGQKEYGYTF	TGTGCCAGCAGCGTAGGAGGCCAAAAGGAGTATGGCTACACCTTC
TRBV13	.	.	TRBJ1-2	CASSFIHTVANYGYTF	TGTGCCAGCAGTTTCATCCATACGGTTGCAAACTATGGCTACACCTTC
TRBV6-5	once	TRBD1	TRBJ1-1	CASSRGHDTEAFF	TGTGCCAGCAGCAGGGGGCATGACACTGAAGCTTTCTTT
TRBV18	.	.	TRBJ2-5	CASSPPGRETQYF	TGTGCCAGCTCACCACCCGGGCGGGAGACCCAGTACTTC
TRBV28	.	TRBD2	TRBJ2-5	CASSHSGAGETQYF	TGTGCCAGCAGTCATAGCGGGGCTGGAGAGACCCAGTACTTC
TRBV7-8	.	.	TRBJ2-7	CASSFLRDKPNEQYF	TGTGCCAGCAGCTTCCTCCGGGACAAGCCGAACGAGCAGTACTTC
TRBV7-9	.	.	TRBJ2-5	CASIQAGPLQETQYF	TGTGCCAGCATCCAGGCGGGGCCGCTCCAAGAGACCCAGTACTTC
TRBV30	once	TRBD2	TRBJ2-7	CAWSAGLAATYEQYF	TGTGCCTGGAGTGCAGGACTAGCGGCGACCTACGAGCAGTACTTC
TRBV9	.	.	TRBJ1-4	CASSAGGGAPVNEKLFF	TGTGCCAGCAGCGCCGGAGGGGGGGCGCCAGTAAATGAAAAACTGTTTTTT
TRBV30	.	TRBD2	TRBJ2-5	CASGLAGGYQETQYF	TGTGCCTCGGGACTAGCGGGGGGATACCAAGAGACCCAGTACTTC
TRBV29-1	.	.	TRBJ1-2	CSVLPTAGDYSYGYTF	TGCAGCGTTCTCCCGACGGCAGGGGACTATAGCTATGGCTACACCTTC
TRBV7-8	.	.	TRBJ2-1	CASSLTRRGNEQFF	TGTGCCAGCAGCCTTACACGGCGGGGCAATGAGCAGTTCTTC
TRBV19	.	.	TRBJ2-3	CASREGYTDTQYF	TGTGCCAGTAGGGAAGGCTACACAGATACGCAGTATTTT
TRBV19	.	TRBD1	TRBJ1-5	CASSTGQGLNQPQHF	TGTGCCAGTAGTACTGGACAGGGTCTGAATCAGCCCCAGCATTTT
TRBV6-5	.	TRBD2	TRBJ2-7	CASSRTSGVYEQYF	TGTGCCAGCAGCAGGACTAGCGGGGTCTACGAGCAGTACTTC
TRBV27	.	.	TRBJ2-5	CASSLSGPNQETQYF	TGTGCCAGCAGTTTATCGGGGCCAAACCAAGAGACCCAGTACTTC
TRBV5-6	few	.	TRBJ2-5	CASSFTEYQETQYF	TGTGCCAGCAGTTTCACAGAATACCAAGAGACCCAGTACTTC
TRBV29-1	few	.	TRBJ2-5	CSGGGGQQETQYF	TGCAGCGGGGGAGGGGGCCAACAAGAGACCCAGTACTTC
TRBV2	few	.	TRBJ2-5	CASSDFGLASQETQYF	TGTGCCAGCAGTGATTTTGGTCTAGCGAGTCAAGAGACCCAGTACTTC
TRBV29-1	.	TRBD2	TRBJ2-1	CSVEGEGNEQFF	TGCAGCGTTGAGGGGGAGGGCAATGAGCAGTTCTTC
TRBV7-8	few	.	TRBJ2-3	CASSFQGGHTDTQYF	TGTGCCAGCAGCTTCCAGGGGGGGCACACAGATACGCAGTATTTT
TRBV5-1	few	TRBD1	TRBJ2-3	CASSWGQGTDTQYF	TGCGCCAGCAGCTGGGGACAGGGCACAGATACGCAGTATTTT
TRBV5-6	.	.	TRBJ2-3	CASSSHLHGASTDTQYF	TGTGCCAGCAGCTCGCACCTCCACGGGGCAAGCACAGATACGCAGTATTTT
TRBV14	many	.	TRBJ1-2	CASSQVENYGYTF	TGTGCCAGCAGCCAAGTAGAGAACTATGGCTACACCTTC
TRBV29-1	.	TRBD1	TRBJ2-7	CSVEGRSWGQGGYEQYF	TGCAGCGTTGAAGGGCGCTCGTGGGGACAGGGGGGCTACGAGCAGTACTTC
TRBV6-1	.	.	TRBJ1-5	CASRRTEVSNQPQHF	TGTGCCAGCAGAAGGACAGAGGTGAGCAATCAGCCCCAGCATTTT
TRBV11-2	few	.	TRBJ2-1	CASSLTTSYNEQFF	TGTGCCAGCAGCCTGACTACCTCCTACAATGAGCAGTTCTTC
TRBV6-1	.	.	TRBJ2-2	CASSRNRAPGELFF	TGTGCCAGCAGCCGCAACAGGGCCCCCGGGGAGCTGTTTTTT
TRBV2	.	TRBD1	TRBJ1-6	CASRGRTGTDSPLHF	TGTGCCAGCCGCGGTCGGACAGGGACGGATTCACCCCTCCACTTT
TRBV29-1	few	.	TRBJ1-2	CSVGQRGYTF	TGCAGCGTAGGACAGAGGGGCTACACCTTC
TRBV10-3	few	.	TRBJ2-1	CAISDTAGSPNEQFF	TGTGCCATCAGTGATACGGCAGGGTCACCCAATGAGCAGTTCTTC
TRBV4-3	.	.	TRBJ1-6	CASSQTPRRLSSYNSPLHF	TGCGCCAGCAGCCAAACCCCCCGTAGGCTCAGCTCCTATAATTCACCCCTCCACTTT
TRBV6-1	.	TRBD2	TRBJ2-5	CASSEGWGGETQYF	TGTGCCAGCAGTGAAGGATGGGGGGGAGAGACCCAGTACTTC
TRBV6-6	few	TRBD1	TRBJ2-7	CASSYQDRGHEQYF	TGTGCCAGCAGTTACCAGGACAGGGGGCACGAGCAGTACTTC
TRBV11-2	.	TRBD1	TRBJ1-2	CASSSRQGGYTF	TGTGCCAGCAGCTCCCGACAGGGAGGCTACACCTTC
TRBV6-5	few	.	TRBJ2-3	CASSPLAGTDTQYF	TGTGCCAGCAGTCCCTTGGCGGGCACAGATACGCAGTATTTT
TRBV10-3	.	.	TRBJ2-2	CAIPSHRADTGELFF	TGTGCCATCCCCAGCCACAGGGCCGACACCGGGGAGCTGTTTTTT
TRBV29-1	few	.	TRBJ1-5	CSVVGDPSASNQPQHF	TGCAGCGTTGTGGGGGACCCCAGCGCTAGCAATCAGCCCCAGCATTTT
TRBV30	.	.	TRBJ2-7	CAWAVGRTTQYF	TGTGCCTGGGCGGTGGGACGGACCACACAGTACTTC
TRBV7-3	.	TRBD2	TRBJ2-7	CASSLAGGPNYEQYF	TGTGCCAGCAGCTTAGCGGGGGGCCCAAACTACGAGCAGTACTTC
TRBV11-2	.	.	TRBJ1-6	CASSLDPATAWSPLHF	TGTGCCAGCAGCTTAGATCCTGCGACCGCCTGGTCACCCCTCCACTTT
TRBV5-1	once	.	TRBJ2-7	CASSTLDGYEQYF	TGCGCCAGCAGCACACTGGACGGCTACGAGCAGTACTTC
TRBV11-2	.	TRBD2	TRBJ2-1	CASSPSGSSSYNEQFF	TGTGCCAGCAGCCCTAGCGGGAGTAGCTCCTACAATGAGCAGTTCTTC
TRBV13	.	.	TRBJ1-5	CASSLGFSQPQHF	TGTGCCAGCAGCTTAGGATTCTCTCAGCCCCAGCATTTT